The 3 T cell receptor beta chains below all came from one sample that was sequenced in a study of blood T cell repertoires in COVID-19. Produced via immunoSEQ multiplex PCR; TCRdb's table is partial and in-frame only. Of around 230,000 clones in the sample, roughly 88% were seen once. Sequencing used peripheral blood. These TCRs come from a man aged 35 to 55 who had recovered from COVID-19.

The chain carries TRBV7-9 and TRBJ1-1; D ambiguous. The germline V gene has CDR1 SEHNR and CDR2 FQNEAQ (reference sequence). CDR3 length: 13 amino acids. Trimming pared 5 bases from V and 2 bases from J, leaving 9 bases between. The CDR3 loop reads CASSQSKNTEAFF. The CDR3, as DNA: TGTGCCAGCAGCCAAAGCAAAAACACTGAAGCTTTCTTT.

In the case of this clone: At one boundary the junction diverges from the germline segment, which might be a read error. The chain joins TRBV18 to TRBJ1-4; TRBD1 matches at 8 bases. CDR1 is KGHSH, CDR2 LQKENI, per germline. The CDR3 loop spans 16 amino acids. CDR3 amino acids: CASSPTGQGTIEKLFF. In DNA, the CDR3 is TGTGCCAGCTCCCCCACCGGACAGGGTACTATTGAAAAACTGTTTTTT.

In nucleotides, the CDR3 is TGTGCCAGCAGCTTAGCTCCTCCGGGACAGGGGTATAATTCACCCCTCCACTTT. Its protein product is CASSLAPPGQGYNSPLHF. This rearrangement joins TRBV7-2 to TRBJ1-6, with TRBD1 matching 10 bases. With 0 bases clipped from V and 4 bases from J, the junction kept 6 bases outside the gene matches. This CDR3 is built from 18 residues. CDR1 and CDR2 (germline): SGHTA, FQGNSA.